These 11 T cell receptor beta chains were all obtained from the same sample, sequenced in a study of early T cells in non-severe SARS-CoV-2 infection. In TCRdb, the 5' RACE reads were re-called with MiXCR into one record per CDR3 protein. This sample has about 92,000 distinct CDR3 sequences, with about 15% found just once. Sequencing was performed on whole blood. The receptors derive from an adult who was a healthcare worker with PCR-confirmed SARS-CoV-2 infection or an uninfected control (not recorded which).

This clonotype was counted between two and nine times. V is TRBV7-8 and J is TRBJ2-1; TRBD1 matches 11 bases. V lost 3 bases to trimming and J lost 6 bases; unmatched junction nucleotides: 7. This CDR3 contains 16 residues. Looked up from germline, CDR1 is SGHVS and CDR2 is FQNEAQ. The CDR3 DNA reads TGTGCCAGCAGCTTCCCACGGACAGGGGGCCGCAATGAGCAGTTCTTC. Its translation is CASSFPRTGGRNEQFF.

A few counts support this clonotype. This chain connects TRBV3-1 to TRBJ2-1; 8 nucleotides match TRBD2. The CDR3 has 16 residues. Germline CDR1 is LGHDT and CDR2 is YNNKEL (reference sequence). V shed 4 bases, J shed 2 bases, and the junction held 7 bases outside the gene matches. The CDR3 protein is CASSPIPGLAYNEQFF. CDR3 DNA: TGTGCCAGCAGCCCAATACCGGGACTAGCCTACAATGAGCAGTTCTTC.

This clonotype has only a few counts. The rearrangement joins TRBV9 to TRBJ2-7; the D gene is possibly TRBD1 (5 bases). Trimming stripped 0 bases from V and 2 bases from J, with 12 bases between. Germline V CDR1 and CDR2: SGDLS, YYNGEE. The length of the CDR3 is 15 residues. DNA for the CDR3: TGTGCCAGCAGCGTAGGGGGCGGACGGACCTACGAGCAGTACTTC. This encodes CASSVGGGRTYEQYF.

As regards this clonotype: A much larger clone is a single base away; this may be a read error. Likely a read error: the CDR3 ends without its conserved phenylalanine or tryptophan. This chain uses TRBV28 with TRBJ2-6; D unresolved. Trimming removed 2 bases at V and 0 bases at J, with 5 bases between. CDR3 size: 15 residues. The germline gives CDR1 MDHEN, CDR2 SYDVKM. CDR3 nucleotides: TGTGCCAGCAGTTTACCTTTCTCTGGGGCCAACGTCCTGACTTAC. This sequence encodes CASSLPFSGANVLTY.

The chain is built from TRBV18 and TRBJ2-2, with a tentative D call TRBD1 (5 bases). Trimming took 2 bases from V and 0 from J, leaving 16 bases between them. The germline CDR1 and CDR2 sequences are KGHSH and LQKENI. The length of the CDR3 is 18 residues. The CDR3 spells CASSPGAGKPANTGELFF. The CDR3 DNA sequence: TGTGCCAGCTCACCAGGGGCAGGGAAGCCAGCGAACACCGGGGAGCTGTTTTTT.

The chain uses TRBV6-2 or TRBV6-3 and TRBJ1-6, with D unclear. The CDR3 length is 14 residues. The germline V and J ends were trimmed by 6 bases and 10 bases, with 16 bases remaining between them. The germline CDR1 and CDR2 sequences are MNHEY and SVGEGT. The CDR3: CASRTPTGVSPLHF. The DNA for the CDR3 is TGTGCCAGCAGGACCCCGACGGGCGTCTCACCCCTCCACTTT.

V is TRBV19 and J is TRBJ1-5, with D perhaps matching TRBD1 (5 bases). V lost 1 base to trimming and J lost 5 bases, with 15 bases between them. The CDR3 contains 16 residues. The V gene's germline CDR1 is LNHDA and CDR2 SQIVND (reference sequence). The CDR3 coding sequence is TGTGCCAGTAGTATAGGTAGGGGAGGCCATGATCAGCCCCAGCATTTT. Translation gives CASSIGRGGHDQPQHF.

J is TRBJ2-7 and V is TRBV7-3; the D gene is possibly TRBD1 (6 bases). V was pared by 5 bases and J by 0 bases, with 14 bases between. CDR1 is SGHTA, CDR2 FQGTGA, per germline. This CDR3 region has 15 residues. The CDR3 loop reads CASSEGHPTSYEQYF. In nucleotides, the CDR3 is TGTGCCAGCAGCGAGGGACACCCGACCTCCTACGAGCAGTACTTC. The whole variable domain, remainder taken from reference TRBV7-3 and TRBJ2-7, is GAGVSQTPSNKVTEKGKYVELRCDPISGHTALYWYRQSLGQGPEFLIYFQGTGAADDSGLPNDRFFAVRPEGSVSTLKIQRTERGDSAVYLCASSEGHPTSYEQYFGPGTRLTVT.

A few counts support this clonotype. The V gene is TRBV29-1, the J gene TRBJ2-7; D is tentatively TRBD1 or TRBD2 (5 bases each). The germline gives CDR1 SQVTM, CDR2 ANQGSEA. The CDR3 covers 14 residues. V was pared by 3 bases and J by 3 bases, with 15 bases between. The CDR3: CSVESQGRNYEQYF. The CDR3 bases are TGCAGCGTTGAGAGCCAGGGACGTAACTACGAGCAGTACTTC.

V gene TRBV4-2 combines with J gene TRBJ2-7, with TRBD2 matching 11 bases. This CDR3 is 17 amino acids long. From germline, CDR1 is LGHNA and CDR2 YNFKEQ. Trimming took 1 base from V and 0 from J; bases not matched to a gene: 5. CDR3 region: CASSQVGGLAVSYEQYF. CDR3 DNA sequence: TGTGCCAGCAGCCAAGTGGGGGGACTAGCGGTCTCCTACGAGCAGTACTTC.

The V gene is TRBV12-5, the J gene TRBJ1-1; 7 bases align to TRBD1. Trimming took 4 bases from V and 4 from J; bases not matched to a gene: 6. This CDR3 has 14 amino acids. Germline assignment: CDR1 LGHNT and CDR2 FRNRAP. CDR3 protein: CASGSRGVLTEAFF. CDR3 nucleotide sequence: TGTGCTAGTGGTTCCAGGGGGGTTCTCACTGAAGCTTTCTTT.